This is a list of T cell receptor beta chains from one sample in a study of blood T cell repertoires in COVID-19. Sequencing was performed with immunoSEQ multiplex PCR; in TCRdb, only in-frame clones are kept and a portion is missing. The table has about 200,000 clones, approximately 83% seen once. The sample was peripheral blood. These receptor sequences come from a man between 60 and 70 years old with acute or convalescent COVID-19. The CDR3 runs from the conserved cysteine through the conserved F or W. The order of the fields is D gene, J gene, clone size, V gene, CDR3 protein, CDR3 DNA. A D gene is named only where the DNA matches it firmly. The size of a clone is reported for some rows only, either as once, few or many, or as a class for expanded clones.

TRBD2 | TRBJ2-3 | . | TRBV3-1/TRBV3-2 | CASSRQYWTSGRTDTQYF | TGTGCCAGCAGCCGCCAATACTGGACTAGCGGGAGGACAGATACGCAGTATTTT
TRBD2 | TRBJ2-3 | . | TRBV3-1/TRBV3-2 | CASSPLAGGVDTQYF | TGTGCCAGCAGCCCCTTAGCGGGAGGAGTAGATACGCAGTATTTT
. | TRBJ2-3 | . | TRBV5-3 | CARPRSAGGTDTQYF | TGTGCCAGACCCCGCAGCGCAGGGGGCACAGATACGCAGTATTTT
. | TRBJ2-7 | . | TRBV6-4 | CASSLVGRGVYEQYF | TGTGCCAGCAGTTTAGTTGGCAGGGGCGTCTACGAGCAGTACTTC
TRBD1 | TRBJ1-6 | . | TRBV18 | CASSPPGQSGSPLHF | TGTGCCAGCTCACCCCCGGGACAGAGTGGTTCACCCCTCCACTTT
TRBD1 | TRBJ2-5 | . | TRBV7-2 | CASSTQTGSQETQYF | TGTGCCAGCAGCACCCAGACAGGGAGCCAAGAGACCCAGTACTTC
TRBD2 | TRBJ2-7 | . | TRBV4-1 | CASSQSTSGRRSYEQYF | TGCGCCAGCAGCCAAAGTACTAGCGGGCGACGTTCCTACGAGCAGTACTTC
TRBD1 | TRBJ1-5 | . | TRBV6-5 | CASVGQGMGNQPQHF | TGTGCCAGCGTTGGACAGGGTATGGGCAATCAGCCCCAGCATTTT
. | TRBJ2-7 | . | TRBV6-1 | CASSENRGGAEQYF | TGTGCCAGCAGTGAAAATCGGGGAGGCGCCGAGCAGTACTTC
. | TRBJ1-2 | . | TRBV9 | CASSASTANYGYTF | TGTGCCAGCAGCGCCTCGACAGCTAACTATGGCTACACCTTC
TRBD2 | TRBJ2-1 | . | TRBV7-3 | CASSLKGPGSSGRAGKNEQFF | TGTGCCAGCAGCTTAAAAGGGCCCGGGTCTAGCGGGAGGGCCGGTAAAAATGAGCAGTTCTTC
. | TRBJ2-6 | few | TRBV7-9 | CASRRGSGANVLTF | TGTGCCAGCAGAAGGGGCTCTGGGGCCAACGTCCTGACTTTC
TRBD2 | TRBJ2-7 | . | TRBV5-6 | CASSAGTSGRSEQYF | TGTGCCAGCAGCGCCGGGACTAGCGGGAGAAGCGAGCAGTACTTC
TRBD2 | TRBJ2-2 | . | TRBV7-9 | CASSFARLADTGELFF | TGTGCCAGCAGCTTTGCGAGACTAGCGGACACCGGGGAGCTGTTTTTT
. | TRBJ1-2 | . | TRBV9 | CASSGSGTIYGYTF | TGTGCCAGCAGCGGTTCCGGGACAATCTATGGCTACACCTTC
. | TRBJ2-7 | . | TRBV7-3 | CASSLGSSTFYEQYF | TGTGCCAGCAGCTTAGGGAGCAGCACCTTCTACGAGCAGTACTTC
TRBD2 | TRBJ2-1 | . | TRBV6-5 | CASKLAGGGYNEQFF | TGTGCCAGCAAGCTAGCGGGAGGGGGGTACAATGAGCAGTTCTTC
. | TRBJ2-2 | . | TRBV28 | CASSSSGFSGELFF | TGTGCCAGCAGTTCCTCAGGGTTTTCCGGGGAGCTGTTTTTT
. | TRBJ1-6 | . | TRBV11-1 | CASSLAGTPNSPLHF | TGTGCCAGCAGCTTAGCCGGGACACCTAATTCACCCCTCCACTTT
. | TRBJ2-3 | . | TRBV3-1/TRBV3-2 | CASSQLGRRSTDTQYF | TGTGCCAGCAGCCAGTTAGGGAGGAGAAGCACAGATACGCAGTATTTT
TRBD1 | TRBJ2-1 | . | TRBV13 | CASSQGQGGNEQFF | TGTGCCAGCAGCCAGGGACAGGGGGGCAATGAGCAGTTCTTC
TRBD2 | TRBJ2-2 | few | TRBV7-9 | CASSRKTSGRGTGELFF | TGTGCCAGCAGTCGAAAAACTAGCGGGAGAGGCACCGGGGAGCTGTTTTTT
TRBD1 | TRBJ1-5 | . | TRBV7-9 | CASSFTGGRQPQHF | TGTGCCAGCAGCTTCACAGGGGGCCGGCAGCCCCAGCATTTT
. | TRBJ1-4 | . | TRBV4-2 | CASSQEGPTNEKLFF | TGTGCCAGCAGCCAAGAGGGGCCCACTAATGAAAAACTGTTTTTT
. | TRBJ1-1 | . | TRBV28 | CASSETGRSEAFF | TGTGCCAGCAGTGAGACAGGCCGAAGCGAAGCTTTCTTT
. | TRBJ1-2 | . | TRBV9 | CASSVGRMGTYGYTF | TGTGCCAGCAGCGTAGGTCGGATGGGCACCTATGGCTACACCTTC
. | TRBJ1-1 | . | TRBV12-3/TRBV12-4 | CASSSDMNTEAFF | TGTGCCAGCAGCTCGGACATGAACACTGAAGCTTTCTTT
TRBD1 | TRBJ2-7 | . | TRBV4-1 | CASSRGDSYEQYF | TGCGCCAGCAGCAGAGGGGACAGCTACGAGCAGTACTTC
TRBD1 | TRBJ2-7 | . | TRBV7-9 | CASSLQGSGHEQYF | TGTGCCAGCAGCCTACAGGGGTCTGGACACGAGCAGTACTTC
TRBD2 | TRBJ2-7 | once | TRBV19 | CASSIRLADSYEQYF | TGTGCCAGTAGTATTAGGCTAGCGGACTCCTACGAGCAGTACTTC
TRBD1 | TRBJ2-7 | . | TRBV3-1/TRBV3-2 | CASSHLRDRGSYEQYF | TGTGCCAGCAGCCATCTCCGGGACAGGGGGTCCTACGAGCAGTACTTC
. | TRBJ2-1 | once | TRBV7-8 | CASSSGLLSSYNEQFF | TGTGCCAGCAGCTCGGGACTTCTAAGCTCCTACAATGAGCAGTTCTTC
. | TRBJ2-5 | . | TRBV5-1 | CASSSGQSDVETQYF | TGCGCCAGCAGCTCAGGACAGAGTGATGTGGAGACCCAGTACTTC
TRBD2 | TRBJ2-1 | . | TRBV28 | CASTWGGFANEQFF | TGTGCCAGCACATGGGGGGGGTTCGCCAATGAGCAGTTCTTC
TRBD1 | TRBJ2-7 | . | TRBV7-3 | CASSQQGNIDEQYF | TGTGCCAGCAGCCAACAGGGGAATATCGACGAGCAGTACTTC
. | TRBJ1-6 | . | TRBV30 | CAWSVVQGLGSPLHF | TGTGCCTGGAGTGTAGTACAGGGACTAGGTTCACCCCTCCACTTT
. | TRBJ1-2 | . | TRBV9 | CASSSDSTHRYTF | TGTGCCAGCAGTTCGGACAGCACCCATCGCTACACCTTC
TRBD2 | TRBJ2-1 | . | TRBV5-5 | CASSLGITASGSFTYNEQFF | TGTGCCAGCAGCTTGGGGATTACGGCTAGCGGGAGTTTCACCTACAATGAGCAGTTCTTC
TRBD1 | TRBJ2-1 | . | TRBV19 | CASSIHRQGLDGNEQFF | TGTGCCAGTAGTATCCACCGACAGGGGCTGGATGGCAATGAGCAGTTCTTC
. | TRBJ1-2 | . | TRBV2 | CASSLRDYGYTF | TGTGCCAGCAGCCTCCGGGACTATGGCTACACCTTC
. | TRBJ2-2 | . | TRBV11-2 | CASSLVSGNTGELFF | TGTGCCAGCAGCTTAGTGTCAGGGAACACCGGGGAGCTGTTTTTT